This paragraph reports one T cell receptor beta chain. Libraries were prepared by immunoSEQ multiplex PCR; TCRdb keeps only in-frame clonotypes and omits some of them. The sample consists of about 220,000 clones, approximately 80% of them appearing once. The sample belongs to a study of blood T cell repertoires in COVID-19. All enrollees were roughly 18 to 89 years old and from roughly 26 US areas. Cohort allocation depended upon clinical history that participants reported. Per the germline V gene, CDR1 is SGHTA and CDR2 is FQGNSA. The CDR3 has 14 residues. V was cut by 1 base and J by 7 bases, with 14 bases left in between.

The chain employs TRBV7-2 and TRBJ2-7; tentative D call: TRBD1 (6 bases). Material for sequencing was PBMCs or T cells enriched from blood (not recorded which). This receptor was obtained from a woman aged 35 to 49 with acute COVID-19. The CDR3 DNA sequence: TGTGCCAGCAGCTTAGGGACAGCTCTACGAGAGCAGTACTTC. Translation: CASSLGTALREQYF.